These T cell receptor beta chains were read from a single sample in a study of blood T cell repertoires in COVID-19. Data came from immunoSEQ multiplex PCR; TCRdb stores just in-frame clones and leaves some out. In the table there are about 74,000 clones, roughly nine tenths of which are singletons. Material for sequencing was peripheral blood. These receptors all come from a human donor in a cohort sampled during active COVID-19. The conserved cysteine and the conserved F or W are not part of the CDR3 here. Clone size is shown for a subset of rows, as once, few, many or a class of expanded clone.

>.|TRBV5-5|TRBJ2-7
ASSLAIGISYEQY
>.|TRBV11-2|TRBJ2-7
ASTPQGGSYEQY
>.|TRBV27|TRBJ1-2
ASSFTGNYGYT
>.|TRBV5-6|TRBJ2-7
ASSLAGADYYEQY
>.|TRBV2|TRBJ2-1
ASSESGADSYNEQF
>.|TRBV18|TRBJ1-4
ASSPREGTTNEKLF
>.|TRBV19|TRBJ2-3
ASSASGGSTDTQY
>.|TRBV7-2|TRBJ2-7
ASSLMIAGVGEQY
>.|TRBV10-3|TRBJ2-2
ATNGGGGTGELF
>.|TRBV27|TRBJ2-1
ASSFYSYNEQF
>.|TRBV5-5|TRBJ1-6
ASSRGSSYNSPLH
>.|TRBV5-1|TRBJ1-1
ASSRDRGNTEAF
>.|TRBV28|TRBJ2-7
ASSLDRHEQY
>.|TRBV19|TRBJ2-7
ASSIGLTYEQY
>once|TRBV2|TRBJ2-1
ASGDRVYNEQF
>.|TRBV20-1|TRBJ2-1
SASQNEQF
>.|TRBV18|TRBJ2-1
ASSPSRGGFYNEQF
>.|TRBV11-2|TRBJ2-1
ASSPRLAGGPDEQF
>.|TRBV19|TRBJ1-6
ASSVDRNNSPLH
>.|TRBV30|TRBJ1-1
AWSGRVEGSF
>.|TRBV19|TRBJ2-1
ASSPGLAGGSASSYNEQF
>few|TRBV7-3|TRBJ2-3
ASSFLGTDTQY
>.|TRBV19|TRBJ1-6
ASSVGQGIVSPLH
>.|TRBV9|TRBJ2-4
ASSGGLGKNIQY
>.|TRBV5-5|TRBJ2-2
ASSLAAGATTGELF
>once|TRBV7-9|TRBJ2-7
ASSLGTEPYEQY